This T cell receptor (beta chain) was profiled in a study of response to subunit inactivated influenza vaccine. Study results and caveats: Every seasonal influenza vaccination brings in few new T cells, the authors suggested.

Turning to this clonotype: Its antigen is not identified.

TCRdb re-analysed the RT-PCR reads in MiXCR, keeping a single row per CDR3 protein. This table holds hundreds of thousands of distinct CDR3 sequences, about 15% found once. The TCR sequence derives from a man in his fifties or sixties who received an inactivated influenza vaccine. The source material was PBMCs from blood, sampled around 14 days before vaccination.

This CDR3 reads CSVEEGVREAFF. CDR3 nucleotide sequence: TGCAGCGTTGAAGAAGGGGTCAGGGAAGCTTTCTTT. J is TRBJ1-1 and V is TRBV29-1, with a weak D call TRBD1 (5 bases). Trimming stripped 0 bases from V and 8 bases from J, with 10 bases between. The CDR3 sequence is 12 residues long. Germline-derived CDR1 and CDR2 are SQVTM and ANQGSEA.